This T cell receptor (beta chain) is from a study of T cell responses to AZD1222 COVID-19 vaccine. The study, taken as a whole, reports: Spike-specific TCR breadth and depth were elevated following two AZD1222 doses. Of spike-specific TCRs, nearly half reportedly target regions left unmutated in variants. Donors were largely white British and mainly female; clonal diversity was possibly underestimated.

From germline, CDR1 is SGHRS and CDR2 YFSETQ. The CDR3 is 15 amino acids. V was pared by 3 bases and J by 5 bases, with 18 bases between. Details on this clone: Its antigen is unidentified.

The table came from immunoSEQ multiplex PCR; TCRdb's copy has only in-frame clones and leaves some out. The table has around 140,000 clones, 90% to 95% seen once; the top ten hold about 1.5%. This chain links TRBV5-1 with TRBJ2-7; the D gene is possibly TRBD2 (7 bases). Source: peripheral blood, taken on day 0 of AZD1222 vaccination. This receptor was taken from an adult in good health. The CDR3 loop is CASSSGQPGGDEQYF. The CDR3 region has the DNA TGCGCCAGCAGCTCCGGACAGCCGGGGGGCGACGAGCAGTACTTC.